The 8 T cell receptor beta chains presented below share a single source sample, sequenced in a study of CD8 T cells in ankylosing spondylitis (dated by TCRdb to the late 2010s). The library was generated by 5' RACE. Sequencing was carried out with an Illumina HiSeq 2500. TCRdb handled the public reads itself, with Q25 trimming in fastp and clone calling in MiXCR, and kept productive beta chains. Each entry is one CDR3 protein sequence, shown with its most common DNA and genes. The sample table contains roughly 86,000 distinct CDR3 sequences; only one count was recorded for 8.8% of them. The top ten constitute over 4.5% of the sample. Sequenced input: blood, either unsorted or a sorted T cell fraction (not recorded which). These receptors came from a male donor with ankylosing spondylitis or in good health (not recorded which).

This clonotype was seen repeatedly, ten times or more. The V call is TRBV20-1, the J call TRBJ2-5; the D is unclear. CDR1 DFQATT and CDR2 SNEGSKA come from the germline V gene (reference sequence). The CDR3 runs 12 residues. CDR3 nucleotides: TGCAGCCCCAAGAGACCTCAAGAGACCCAGTACTTC. Its protein product is CSPKRPQETQYF.

This clonotype was seen repeatedly, ten times or more. This chain uses TRBV19 with TRBJ1-5, with D unclear. Germline V gives CDR1 LNHDA, CDR2 SQIVND (reference sequence). The CDR3 spans 14 residues. With 5 bases removed from V and 2 bases from J, the gap between germline ends came to 10 bases. The CDR3 here is CASSEVVGNQPQHF. The CDR3 DNA reads as TGTGCCAGTAGTGAAGTTGTTGGCAATCAGCCCCAGCATTTT.

This clonotype has at least ten counts. The CDR3, as DNA: TGTGCCAGCAGCGTAGCTGCCGGACAGGGGAACAATGAGCAGTTCTTC. It codes for CASSVAAGQGNNEQFF. The V and J genes are TRBV9 and TRBJ2-1, with 9 positions matching TRBD1. Germline assignment: CDR1 SGDLS and CDR2 YYNGEE. This CDR3 has 16 residues. V shed 0 bases, J shed 5 bases, and the junction held 6 bases outside the gene matches.

This clonotype has a count of ten or more. V gene TRBV7-8 combines with J gene TRBJ2-1, with D hard to call. CDR3 length: 17 residues. V was clipped by 5 bases and J by 5 bases, with 22 bases between them. Germline values: CDR1 SGHVS, CDR2 FQNEAQ. As DNA, the CDR3 is TGTGCCAGCAGCCCGGACGACCCACACCAATCAAACAATGAGCAGTTCTTC. Translated: CASSPDDPHQSNNEQFF.

V and J are TRBV15 and TRBJ2-7; possibly TRBD1 for D (6 bases). The CDR3 consists of 13 residues. From germline, CDR1 is LNHNV and CDR2 YYDKDF (reference sequence). V was shortened by 5 bases and J by 6 bases, with 14 bases between the two germline ends. CDR3 sequence reads: CATSQKTGFEQYF. In DNA, the CDR3 is TGTGCCACCAGCCAAAAGACAGGCTTCGAGCAGTACTTC.

The chain couples TRBV24-1 to TRBJ2-3, with 14 bases lining up with TRBD2. V shed 4 bases, J shed 6 bases, and the junction held 8 bases outside the gene matches. Germline V CDR1 and CDR2: KGHDR, SFDVKD. The CDR3 loop spans 17 amino acids. This chain's CDR3 is CATSDPGLAGEADTQYF. CDR3 DNA sequence: TGTGCCACCAGTGACCCGGGACTAGCGGGGGAAGCGGATACGCAGTATTTT.

In its sample, this clonotype was seen many times. The genes are TRBV7-2 and TRBJ2-2; 7 positions match TRBD1. The CDR3 is 15 residues long. The germline gives CDR1 SGHTA, CDR2 FQGNSA. The trim removed 5 bases at V and 6 bases at J, leaving 9 bases unmatched. CDR3 in DNA: TGTGCCAGCAGCCCACGACAGGGTGGATCCGGGGAGCTGTTTTTT. Encoded protein: CASSPRQGGSGELFF. The full variable domain, completed using reference TRBV7-2 and TRBJ2-2, is GAGVSQSPSNKVTEKGKDVELRCDPISGHTALYWYRQSLGQGLEFLIYFQGNSAPDKSGLPSDRFSAERTGGSVSTLTIQRTQQEDSAVYLCASSPRQGGSGELFFGEGSRLTVL.

This clonotype was detected ten times or more. This sequence joins TRBV9 and TRBJ2-3; the match to TRBD2 covers 8 bases. This CDR3 comprises 15 residues. V lost 3 bases to trimming and J lost 0 bases; unmatched junction nucleotides: 3. Germline V gene lookup returns CDR1 SGDLS and CDR2 YYNGEE. DNA of the CDR3: TGTGCCAGCAGCGAGCGGGGGCCCAGCACAGATACGCAGTATTTT. The encoded protein is CASSERGPSTDTQYF.